What follows are 28 T cell receptor beta chains derived from one specimen sequenced in a study of blood T cell repertoires in COVID-19. Assay: immunoSEQ multiplex PCR; the TCRdb copy retains only in-frame clones and omits some. The sample contains roughly 86,000 clones, approximately 82% of which appear only once. Sequenced: peripheral blood. These receptors were taken from a woman in her 70s with acute or convalescent COVID-19.

This chain links TRBV6-5 with TRBJ2-7; 7 nucleotides match TRBD2. V trimming: 2 bases; J trimming: 2 bases; junction bases outside the gene matches: 3. The CDR3 contains 14 residues. Germline CDR1 reads MNHEY; CDR2 reads SVGAGI. The DNA for the CDR3 is TGTGCCAGCAGTTACGAGCGGGGCCCCTACGAGCAGTACTTC. This codes for CASSYERGPYEQYF.

Here the CDR3 reads CAWRSSYNSPLHF. CDR3 DNA: TGTGCCTGGAGGAGCTCCTATAATTCACCCCTCCACTTT. The rearrangement joins TRBV30 to TRBJ1-6; D is ambiguous. Germline V gene sequence: CDR1 GTSNPN, CDR2 SVGIG (reference sequence). V was trimmed by 3 bases and J by 0 bases, leaving 3 bases between them. CDR3 length equals 13 residues. Variable domain in full (rest from reference TRBV30 and TRBJ1-6): SQTIHQWPATLVQPVGSPLSLECTVEGTSNPNLYWYRQAAGRGLQLLFYSVGIGQISSEVPQNLSASRPQDRQFILSSKKLLLSDSGFYLCAWRSSYNSPLHFGNGTRLTVT.

The chain recombines TRBV20-1 with TRBJ2-7; 11 positions match TRBD1. This CDR3 is built from 14 residues. V gave up 6 bases and J gave up 4 bases; unmatched junction bases: 8. The germline gives CDR1 DFQATT, CDR2 SNEGSKA (reference sequence). DNA for the CDR3: TGCAGTGCGAGTCCGGGACAGGGGGTTTACGAGCAGTACTTC. This encodes CSASPGQGVYEQYF.

The chain has TRBV2 and TRBJ1-4, with 10 bases lining up with TRBD1. Trimming at V came to 6 bases and at J to 6 bases, leaving 4 bases not matched to a gene. The CDR3 totals 14 residues. Germline-derived CDR1 and CDR2 are SNHLY and FYNNEI. CDR3 sequence reads: CASSPDRGDEKLFF. DNA of the CDR3: TGTGCCAGCAGCCCGGACAGGGGGGATGAAAAACTGTTTTTT.

The chain is built from TRBV9 and TRBJ1-2; no definite D call. Germline V gene sequence: CDR1 SGDLS, CDR2 YYNGEE. The CDR3 spans 12 residues. V lost 3 bases and J lost 8, with 11 bases in between. CDR3 sequence reads: CASSETSRGYTF. The CDR3 bases are TGTGCCAGCAGCGAAACTAGTCGCGGCTACACCTTC.

V gene TRBV7-3 combines with J gene TRBJ1-5, with D possibly TRBD1 on 5 matching bases. The CDR3 runs 15 residues. CDR1 SGHTA and CDR2 FQGTGA come from the germline V gene. V was cut by 2 bases and J by 3 bases, with 11 bases left in between. The CDR3 DNA reads TGTGCCAGCAGCTTACAGGGCCACTACAATCAGCCCCAGCATTTT. Its protein is CASSLQGHYNQPQHF.

The V and J genes are TRBV27 and TRBJ2-3, with D possibly matching TRBD1 (6 bases). Between the trimmed V and J ends, which lost 6 bases and 10 bases, there was a span of 14 bases. Germline V gene lookup returns CDR1 MNHEY and CDR2 SMNVEV (reference sequence). The CDR3 consists of 12 residues. The CDR3 DNA sequence: TGTGCCAGCAGGGGTGAGACAGGCGCGCAGTATTTT. Translated: CASRGETGAQYF.

The chain joins TRBV9 to TRBJ1-4; 7 nucleotides align to TRBD1. The junction had 4 bases not matched to a gene; V was cut back by 0 bases and J by 2 bases. The CDR3 is 16 residues long. Germline CDR1 reads SGDLS; CDR2 reads YYNGEE. In nucleotides, the CDR3 is TGTGCCAGCAGCGTAGAGGGGGGACAGACTAATGAAAAACTGTTTTTT. Translation: CASSVEGGQTNEKLFF.

The chain carries TRBV2 and TRBJ2-3; D uncertain. The V and J ends lost 8 bases and 1 base respectively, with 13 bases between them. The CDR3 contains 14 residues. The germline V gene encodes CDR1 SNHLY and CDR2 FYNNEI. The CDR3 here is CASGETFGTDTQYF. Written as DNA, the CDR3 is TGTGCCAGCGGAGAAACCTTCGGCACAGATACGCAGTATTTT. Supplemented by reference TRBV2 and TRBJ2-3, the full variable domain reads EPEVTQTPSHQVTQMGQEVILRCVPISNHLYFYWYRQILGQKVEFLVSFYNNEISEKSEIFDDQFSVERPDGSNFTLKIRSTKLEDSAMYFCASGETFGTDTQYFGPGTRLTVL.

The rearrangement uses TRBV19 and TRBJ2-2; D not resolved. Looked up from germline, CDR1 is LNHDA and CDR2 is SQIVND (reference sequence). The CDR3 runs 14 residues. Trimming left V 7 bases short and J 6 bases short, with 15 bases between. CDR3 coding DNA: TGTGCCAGTACTATCAGTGTAAACGCCGGGGAGCTGTTTTTT. Translated: CASTISVNAGELFF. The full variable domain, in which reference TRBV19 and TRBJ2-2 provide the parts outside the CDR3, is DGGITQSPKYLFRKEGQNVTLSCEQNLNHDAMYWYRQDPGQGLRLIYYSQIVNDFQKGDIAEGYSVSREKKESFPLTVTSAQKNPTAFYLCASTISVNAGELFFGEGSRLTVL.

This clone was recorded once. The chain uses TRBV30 and TRBJ2-3; 9 nucleotides agree with TRBD1. Germline V gene sequence: CDR1 GTSNPN, CDR2 SVGIG (reference sequence). Trimming removed 2 bases from V and 6 bases from J; junction bases left unmatched: 15. The CDR3 covers 17 residues. The CDR3, as DNA: TGTGCCTGGAGTTCGTGGCAAGAGACAGGGGGTTTGGATACGCAGTATTTT. Residues: CAWSSWQETGGLDTQYF.

To note about this clone: This CDR3 is also generated by other DNA sequences in the sample. V is TRBV7-9 and J is TRBJ1-2, with 10 bases matching TRBD1. V was clipped by 2 bases and J by 1 base; unmatched bases: 4. The CDR3 consists of 16 residues. CDR1 is SEHNR and CDR2 is FQNEAQ in the germline V gene (reference sequence). The CDR3 region has the DNA TGTGCCAGCAGCTTACTCGGGACAGGGGATAACTATGGCTACACCTTC. Translated, it gives CASSLLGTGDNYGYTF.

J is TRBJ1-2 and V is TRBV5-5; D perhaps matches TRBD1 (5 bases). The V gene lost 3 bases and the J gene lost 6 bases, with 12 bases spanning the gap. Per the germline V gene, CDR1 is SGHKS and CDR2 is YYEKEE (reference sequence). The CDR3 contains 13 residues. The CDR3 DNA is TGTGCCAGCAGCTCAGGGAACGGAGATGGCTACACCTTC. Protein sequence: CASSSGNGDGYTF.

This chain joins TRBV11-3 and TRBJ1-3; D is uncertain. Germline CDR1 is SGHNT and CDR2 is YENEEA. Trimming removed 5 bases at V and 2 bases at J, with 7 bases between. CDR3 length equals 13 residues. CDR3 DNA: TGTGCCAGCAGCCCCTCAGCTGGAAACACCATATATTTT. Protein product: CASSPSAGNTIYF.

The chain uses TRBV5-4 and TRBJ2-7; the D is unclear. CDR1 and CDR2 from the germline V gene are SGHNT and YYREEE (reference sequence). The CDR3 contains 14 residues. V gave up 0 bases and J gave up 5 bases, with 12 bases separating them. The CDR3 DNA is TGTGCCAGCAGCTTGGCCTCGAGCTTGAACGAGCAGTACTTC. It translates to CASSLASSLNEQYF. The whole variable domain, remainder taken from reference TRBV5-4 and TRBJ2-7, is ETGVTQSPTHLIKTRGQQVTLRCSSQSGHNTVSWYQQALGQGPQFIFQYYREEENGRGNFPPRFSGLQFPNYSSELNVNALELDDSALYLCASSLASSLNEQYFGPGTRLTVT.

The V gene is TRBV5-1, the J gene TRBJ1-1; 11 bases are shared with TRBD1. CDR3 size: 14 residues. Germline CDR1 reads SGHRS; CDR2 reads YFSETQ. Trimming removed 5 bases from V and 4 bases from J; junction bases left unmatched: 4. CDR3 sequence: CASRTGTGGTEAFF. In DNA form, the CDR3 reads TGCGCCAGCAGGACCGGGACAGGGGGCACTGAAGCTTTCTTT.

The chain recombines TRBV5-6 with TRBJ1-1, with no clear D. Germline CDR1 and CDR2: SGHDT and YYEEEE. This CDR3 is 18 amino acids long. Trimming stripped 0 bases from V and 4 bases from J, with 22 bases between. In DNA, the CDR3 is TGTGCCAGCAGCTTGGAAGACTGGGTGCGGGAGTCGGCCACTGAAGCTTTCTTT. It yields the protein CASSLEDWVRESATEAFF.

The J gene is TRBJ2-7, the V gene TRBV6-5; 9 bases match TRBD1. The CDR3 runs to 13 residues. Germline values: CDR1 MNHEY, CDR2 SVGAGI. V was pared by 10 bases and J by 5 bases, with 9 bases of the junction left unmatched. The chain's CDR3 is CATLDRGFDEQYF. CDR3 in DNA: TGTGCCACACTGGACAGGGGTTTCGACGAGCAGTACTTC.

The V and J genes are TRBV10-2 and TRBJ2-1; 8 bases align to TRBD1. Germline trimming cut 6 bases from V and 6 bases from J; bases unmatched to any gene: 13. CDR3 length: 16 amino acids. Germline assignment: CDR1 WSHSY and CDR2 SAAADI. In nucleotides, the CDR3 is TGCGCCAGCAGCCGCGCTCGGCAGGGGGCATCCAATGAGCAGTTCTTC. Its translation is CASSRARQGASNEQFF.

This rearrangement joins TRBV5-5 to TRBJ1-5, with D unclear. The germline V gene has CDR1 SGHKS and CDR2 YYEKEE (reference sequence). The germline V and J ends were trimmed by 4 bases and 4 bases, with 12 bases remaining between them. The length of the CDR3 is 14 residues. The CDR3 sequence is CASSHDGLNQPQHF. Here the CDR3 DNA reads TGTGCCAGCAGCCACGATGGTCTAAATCAGCCCCAGCATTTT.

The chain combines TRBV3-1 (or the pseudogene TRBV3-2) with TRBJ1-1; D may be TRBD1 (5 bases). Germline CDR1 and CDR2: LGHDT and YNNKEL (reference sequence). Trimming shortened V by 2 bases and J by 4 bases, and 11 bases separated the two germline ends. CDR3 size: 14 residues. The DNA of the CDR3 is TGTGCCAGCAGCCAACTGGGGGGGGGCACTGAAGCTTTCTTT. This gives the protein CASSQLGGGTEAFF.

This clone was picked up one time. The chain has TRBV7-9 and TRBJ1-5; a weak D match, TRBD1 (6 bases). This CDR3 spans 14 amino acids. Germline V gene data show CDR1 as SEHNR and CDR2 as FQNEAQ (reference sequence). Deletions cut 1 base from V and 5 bases from J, with 9 bases between. CDR3 coding DNA: TGTGCCAGCAGCTTAGGACAGGTAGATCAGCCCCAGCATTTT. Protein: CASSLGQVDQPQHF.

This clone came up once. J is TRBJ1-5 and V is TRBV6-5; tentatively, D is TRBD1 (5 bases). This CDR3 comprises 15 residues. Germline assignment: CDR1 MNHEY and CDR2 SVGAGI. Trimming cost V 5 bases and J 0 bases, with 11 bases left between them. CDR3 amino acids: CASSRTLDSNQPQHF. DNA of the CDR3: TGTGCCAGCAGTAGGACACTGGATAGCAATCAGCCCCAGCATTTT.

The chain combines TRBV19 with TRBJ1-4, with 7 bases that match TRBD1. Germline CDR1 and CDR2: LNHDA and SQIVND (reference sequence). V shed 3 bases and J 6 bases; nucleotides not matched to a gene: 10. The CDR3 runs to 16 residues. DNA of the CDR3: TGTGCCAGTAGTATTGGCCAACAGGGGCTTTATGAAAAACTGTTTTTT. Its protein product is CASSIGQQGLYEKLFF.

The J gene is TRBJ1-4, the V gene TRBV7-6; D perhaps matches TRBD1 (6 bases). CDR1 is SGHVS and CDR2 is FNYEAQ in the germline V gene. V lost 2 bases to trimming and J lost 0 bases, with 10 bases between them. This CDR3 comprises 16 residues. CDR3 loop: CASSLRGGATNEKLFF. CDR3 bases: TGTGCCAGCAGCTTAAGGGGGGGCGCAACTAATGAAAAACTGTTTTTT.

This chain connects TRBV18 to TRBJ1-4; 7 nucleotides align to TRBD1. This CDR3 is built from 16 residues. V dropped 6 bases and J dropped 6; count of bases not matched to a gene: 13. The germline V gene encodes CDR1 KGHSH and CDR2 LQKENI. The CDR3 here is CASSHRAQGMDEKLFF. CDR3 nucleotide sequence: TGTGCCAGCTCCCACAGGGCACAGGGGATGGATGAAAAACTGTTTTTT.

J is TRBJ2-2 and V is TRBV19, with 7 positions matching TRBD1. The CDR3 extends over 14 amino acids. Trimming took 8 bases from V and 3 from J; bases not matched to a gene: 6. CDR1 is LNHDA, CDR2 SQIVND, per germline (reference sequence). The DNA for the CDR3 is TGTGCCAGTCGATGGACAGGAGACACCGGGGAGCTGTTTTTT. This codes for CASRWTGDTGELFF. Full variable domain (missing parts from reference TRBV19 and TRBJ2-2): DGGITQSPKYLFRKEGQNVTLSCEQNLNHDAMYWYRQDPGQGLRLIYYSQIVNDFQKGDIAEGYSVSREKKESFPLTVTSAQKNPTAFYLCASRWTGDTGELFFGEGSRLTVL.

This chain links TRBV27 with TRBJ2-3; 10 bases are a match to TRBD1. Trimming cost V 6 bases and J 6 bases; bases outside gene matches: 6. This CDR3 spans 14 amino acids. Germline values: CDR1 MNHEY, CDR2 SMNVEV (reference sequence). The CDR3 DNA follows: TGTGCCAGCAGCCAGACAGGGGGCCTGGATACGCAGTATTTT. Its protein product is CASSQTGGLDTQYF.